This T cell receptor (beta chain) emerged from a study of OX40 agonist ivuxolimab in advanced cancers. This clone has just a few counts. Other DNA sequences of this sample code for an identical CDR3. Produced via immunoSEQ multiplex PCR; TCRdb's table is partial and in-frame only. The sample has approximately 38,000 clones; roughly four fifths are singletons. This material consisted of CD4+ or CD8+ T cells sorted from blood, taken in a trial of the OX40 agonist ivuxolimab. The clonotype originates from an adult with an advanced solid tumor such as melanoma, head and neck, liver or kidney cancer.

The CDR3 DNA sequence: TGCGCCAGCAGCCAAGAGGAGGGGGCTTTGTACGAGCAGTACTTC. Translated: CASSQEEGALYEQYF. The chain joins TRBV4-1 to TRBJ2-7, with D maybe TRBD1 (7 bases). Germline V lookup: CDR1 MGHRA, CDR2 YSYEKL. The length of the CDR3 is 15 residues. Trimming took 0 bases from V and 4 from J, leaving 13 bases between them.